Following are 3 T cell receptor beta chains from one sample sequenced in a study of shared clonotypes between healthy human individuals. Only in-frame clones appear in the TCRdb table, and some are missing; sequencing was by immunoSEQ multiplex PCR. Of approximately 500,000 clones detected, approximately 85% appear once; the ten largest clones hold 10% to 15%. The sequenced material came from PBMCs. These receptors were taken from a woman between 35 and 50 years old in good health. Some clones in this sample may be carry-over from other donors' samples.

The CDR3 loop is CASSGGLIRGLGADTQYF. DNA of the CDR3: TGTGCCAGTAGTGGAGGATTAATTCGGGGGCTTGGCGCAGATACGCAGTATTTT. The chain uses TRBV19 and TRBJ2-3, with D perhaps matching TRBD1 or TRBD2 (6 bases each). Germline CDR1 LNHDA, CDR2 SQIVND (reference sequence). The CDR3 length is 18 residues. Trimming took off 5 bases at V and 4 bases at J, with 25 bases between the two ends.

The chain recombines TRBV25-1 with TRBJ1-3; D is unresolved. Trimming stripped 6 bases from V and 2 bases from J, with 11 bases between. Per germline, CDR1 MGHDK and CDR2 SYGVNS. The CDR3 runs to 14 residues. In DNA, the CDR3 is TGTGCCAGCAGAACCAGAGGGACTGGAAACACCATATATTTT. It encodes CASRTRGTGNTIYF.

This clone has just a few counts. The rearrangement links TRBV27 to TRBJ2-1, with D perhaps matching TRBD2 (5 bases). V lost 0 bases and J 15 bases, leaving 18 bases between the germline ends. Germline CDR1 reads MNHEY; CDR2 reads SMNVEV (reference sequence). This CDR3 contains 14 residues. The DNA of the CDR3 is TGTGCCAGCAGTTTATCCCTAACTAGTTTTAGGGCGTTCTTC. It yields the protein CASSLSLTSFRAFF.